This T cell receptor (beta chain) was obtained from a study of CD8 T cells in Susac syndrome. The CDR3 has 13 amino acids. Germline assignment: CDR1 SGHDN and CDR2 FVKESK. J gave up 6 bases and V 9 bases, and 5 bases lay outside the gene matches. The count of this clonotype is one. RNA amounts of about 0.5 to 1 ug underwent reverse transcription with random hexamers. The immunoSEQ assay covered 54 Vbeta and 13 Jbeta segments for CDR3. TCRdb called the immunoSEQ multiplex PCR reads again in MiXCR, with one record for every CDR3 protein. The table lists 180,000 or so distinct CDR3 sequences, about 95% of them singletons. The study sequenced TCR beta in blood CD8+ and CD4+ T cells.

The sample was CD4+ T cells from PBMCs. This sequence joins TRBV14 and TRBJ1-6; 7 nucleotides match TRBD1. The source of this sequence is a human donor with Susac syndrome. CDR3 nucleotide sequence: TGTGCCAGTCGACAGGGTTTTAATTCACCCCTCCACTTT. As protein: CASRQGFNSPLHF.